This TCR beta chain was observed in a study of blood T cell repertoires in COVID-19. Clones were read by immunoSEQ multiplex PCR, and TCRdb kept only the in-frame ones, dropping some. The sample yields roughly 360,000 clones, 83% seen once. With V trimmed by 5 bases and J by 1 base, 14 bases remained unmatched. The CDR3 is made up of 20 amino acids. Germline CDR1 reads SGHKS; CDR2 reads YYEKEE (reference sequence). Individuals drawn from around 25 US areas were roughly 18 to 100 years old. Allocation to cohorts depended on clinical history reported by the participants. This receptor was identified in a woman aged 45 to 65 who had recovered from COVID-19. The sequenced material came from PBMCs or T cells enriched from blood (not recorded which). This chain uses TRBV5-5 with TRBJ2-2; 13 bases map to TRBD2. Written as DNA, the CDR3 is TGTGCCAGCAGACCGACTCCGGCTACTAGCGGGAGGGTGAACACCGGGGAGCTGTTTTTT. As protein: CASRPTPATSGRVNTGELFF.